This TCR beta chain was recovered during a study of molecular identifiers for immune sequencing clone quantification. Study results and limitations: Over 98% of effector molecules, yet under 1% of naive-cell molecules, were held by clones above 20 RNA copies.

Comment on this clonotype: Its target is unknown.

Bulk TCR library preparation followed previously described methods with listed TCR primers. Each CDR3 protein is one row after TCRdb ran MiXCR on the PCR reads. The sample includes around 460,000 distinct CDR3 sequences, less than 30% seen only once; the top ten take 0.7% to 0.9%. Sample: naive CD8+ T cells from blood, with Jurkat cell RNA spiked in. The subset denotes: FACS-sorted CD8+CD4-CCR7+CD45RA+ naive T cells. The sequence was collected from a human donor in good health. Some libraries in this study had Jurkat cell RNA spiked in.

Here the CDR3 DNA reads TGTGCTAGTGGCAGGACCTCCTACAATGAGCAGTTCTTC. Translation gives CASGRTSYNEQFF. The chain is built from TRBV12-5 and TRBJ2-1; D unclear. The CDR3 is 13 amino acids. Trimming cost V 6 bases and J 0 bases, with 6 bases left between them. CDR1 LGHNT and CDR2 FRNRAP come from the germline V gene.